This is a list of T cell receptor beta chains from one sample in a study of blood T cell repertoires in COVID-19. Measured with immunoSEQ multiplex PCR; TCRdb has only the in-frame clones, and not every one. The data hold about 260,000 clones, with around 84% observed a single time. Source material: PBMCs or T cells enriched from blood (not recorded which). The receptors were sampled from a young man with acute COVID-19. The CDR3 runs from the conserved cysteine through the conserved F or W. The D gene is left open where the match is weak. The size field is filled for only some rows; it gives once, few, many or a size class.

>TRBD1|NA|TRBV11-2|TRBJ1-1
TGTGCCAGCAGCTTTGACAGGGTGGCTGAAGCTTTCTTT
CASSFDRVAEAFF
>NA|NA|TRBV18|TRBJ1-3
TGTGCCAGCTCACCACTTTCCCCCCCAACTGGAAACACCATATATTTT
CASSPLSPPTGNTIYF
>NA|NA|TRBV3-1/TRBV3-2|TRBJ2-1
TGTGCCAGCAGCCTCCAGGGAGGAGCCAGATATTACAATGAGCAGTTCTTC
CASSLQGGARYYNEQFF
>NA|once|TRBV7-9|TRBJ2-5
TGTGCCAGCAGCCCGAAGACAGCCCGTCTTGGAGAGACCCAGTACTTC
CASSPKTARLGETQYF
>TRBD1|NA|TRBV7-2|TRBJ2-3
TGTGCCAGCAGCGGCTTGGGACAGGGGGAGGATACGCAGTATTTT
CASSGLGQGEDTQYF
>NA|many|TRBV6-4|TRBJ2-1
TGTGCCAGCTCGGTTAACTCCTACAATGAGCAGTTCTTC
CASSVNSYNEQFF
>TRBD1|NA|TRBV5-6|TRBJ2-1
TGTGCCAGCAGCGTAACAGGGGGCGCAGGTAATGAGCAGTTCTTC
CASSVTGGAGNEQFF
>TRBD2|NA|TRBV7-3|TRBJ2-1
TGTGCCAGCAGCTACCTAGCGGGAGACTACAATGAGCAGTTCTTC
CASSYLAGDYNEQFF
>NA|NA|TRBV9|TRBJ2-2
TGTGCCAGCAGCGTATCAGGGGAGCTGTTTTTT
CASSVSGELFF
>TRBD2|NA|TRBV9|TRBJ2-1
TGTGCCAGCAGCGCCGACGTCGGTCTAGCGGGAGTAGGTAATGAGCAGTTCTTC
CASSADVGLAGVGNEQFF
>NA|few|TRBV6-5|TRBJ1-1
TGTGCCAGCACCGGAAGACAGAAGGGCACTGAAGCTTTCTTT
CASTGRQKGTEAFF
>NA|NA|TRBV5-1|TRBJ1-2
TGCGCCAGCAGCCAAGAAGGACAAATCTCTAACTATGGCTACACCTTC
CASSQEGQISNYGYTF
>NA|NA|TRBV24-1|TRBJ1-2
TGTGCCACCAGTGATTTAAGGGGTGGCTACACCTTC
CATSDLRGGYTF
>TRBD1|NA|TRBV6-5|TRBJ2-5
TGTGCCAGCAGGAGGACAGGGGGCGAGACCCAGTACTTC
CASRRTGGETQYF
>TRBD2|few|TRBV30|TRBJ2-1
TGTGCCTGGAGTGTAGGGCGGGAGGGCCGAGGCGAGCAGTTCTTC
CAWSVGREGRGEQFF
>NA|few|TRBV7-2|TRBJ1-3
TGTGCCAGCAGCCCTTACGGGACATCCGGAAACACCATATATTTT
CASSPYGTSGNTIYF
>TRBD2|few|TRBV7-8|TRBJ2-2
TGTGCCAGCAGCCGAGAGACTAGCGGGAGTTTAAACACCGGGGAGCTGTTTTTT
CASSRETSGSLNTGELFF
>TRBD1|NA|TRBV25-1|TRBJ1-4
TGTGCCAGCAGCGGACAGGGGCCATCCGAAAAACTGTTTTTT
CASSGQGPSEKLFF
>NA|NA|TRBV2|TRBJ1-6
TGTGCCAGCACGGGCCAGGGTAATTCACCCCTCCACTTT
CASTGQGNSPLHF
>TRBD1|NA|TRBV7-9|TRBJ2-5
TGTGCCAGCAGCTTCGTCCGGGACAGGGGTCAAGAGACCCAGTACTTC
CASSFVRDRGQETQYF
>TRBD2|NA|TRBV29-1|TRBJ2-5
TGCAGCGTTGTGACTAGCGGGGGGGAAGAGACCCAGTACTTC
CSVVTSGGEETQYF
>NA|few|TRBV11-3|TRBJ2-2
TGTGCCAGCAGCTTAGCCCGGAACACCGGGGAGCTGTTTTTT
CASSLARNTGELFF
>NA|NA|TRBV19|TRBJ2-3
TGTGCCAGTAGGAAACTAGCAGCTAGCACAGATACGCAGTATTTT
CASRKLAASTDTQYF
>NA|NA|TRBV2|TRBJ2-2
TGTGCCAGCAGTGTATTATCGGGGACCGGGGAGCTGTTTTTT
CASSVLSGTGELFF
>NA|NA|TRBV30|TRBJ1-5
TGTGCCTGGAGCCTTGGACACTATAGCAATCAGCCCCAGCATTTT
CAWSLGHYSNQPQHF
>TRBD1|NA|TRBV10-2|TRBJ2-2
TGCGCCAGCGGAAGACAGGGGGCTGAGACCGGGGAGCTGTTTTTT
CASGRQGAETGELFF
>NA|few|TRBV19|TRBJ2-6
TGTGCCAGTAGTACAACTATGAGCGCGACTGGGGCCAACGTCCTGACTTTC
CASSTTMSATGANVLTF
>TRBD2|NA|TRBV7-3|TRBJ2-1
TGTGCCAGCAGCTTATTAACTAGCGGGAACCATGAGCAGTTCTTC
CASSLLTSGNHEQFF
>NA|NA|TRBV24-1|TRBJ1-2
TGTGCCACCAGTGAGAGGAACTATGGCTACACCTTC
CATSERNYGYTF
>NA|NA|TRBV20-1|TRBJ1-2
TGCAGTGCCGCAGGGTCTGGCTACACCTTC
CSAAGSGYTF
>TRBD2|NA|TRBV11-3|TRBJ2-1
TGTGCCAGCAGCCCACGGACTAGCGGGAGGGCCCTAGGGGGTAATGAGCAGTTCTTC
CASSPRTSGRALGGNEQFF
>NA|once|TRBV11-2|TRBJ1-1
TGTGCCAGCAGCTTAACGGGGACTGAAGCTTTCTTT
CASSLTGTEAFF
>TRBD2|NA|TRBV5-1|TRBJ2-6
TGTGCCAGCAGCCCCGGACTAGCGGGTATCTCTGGGGCCAACGTCCTGACTTTC
CASSPGLAGISGANVLTF
>TRBD1|few|TRBV2|TRBJ2-5
TGTGCCAGCAAAGGGACAGAAGAGACCCAGTACTTC
CASKGTEETQYF
>TRBD1|NA|TRBV5-6|TRBJ1-5
TGTGCCAGCAGCTTGTTCGGACAGGGGGATGGACAGCCCCAGCATTTT
CASSLFGQGDGQPQHF
>NA|once|TRBV9|TRBJ2-1
TGTGCCAGCAGCCTAGATTCTAGCAACAATGAGCAGTTCTTC
CASSLDSSNNEQFF
>NA|NA|TRBV5-6|TRBJ2-2
TGTGCCAGCAGATCGAGGGGGGGCTTCACCGGGGAGCTGTTTTTT
CASRSRGGFTGELFF
>NA|NA|TRBV28|TRBJ1-2
TGTGCCCGCGGGGGGGGGACGAACTATGGCTACACCTTC
CARGGGTNYGYTF
>NA|NA|TRBV14|TRBJ1-2
TGTGCCAGCAGCCAGGGCCCAAACTATGGCTACACCTTC
CASSQGPNYGYTF
>TRBD2|NA|TRBV4-2|TRBJ2-1
TGTGCCAGCAGGCCTCAAGCGGGGGGGAACAATGAGCAGTTCTTC
CASRPQAGGNNEQFF
>NA|many|TRBV27|TRBJ1-6
TGTGCCAGCACATACAACAGGGTTAATTCACCCCTCCACTTT
CASTYNRVNSPLHF
>TRBD2|once|TRBV5-6|TRBJ2-1
TGTGCCAGCAGCTTGGTCGCGGGGGGGCCCAATGAGCAGTTCTTC
CASSLVAGGPNEQFF
>NA|few|TRBV6-2/TRBV6-3|TRBJ1-6
TGTGCCAGCAGTTTCGCCTTTATAGGGGTAAACTCACCCCTCCACTTT
CASSFAFIGVNSPLHF
>TRBD1|NA|TRBV27|TRBJ1-1
TGTGCCAGCAGTTTACAGGGGGTCGGGAACACTGAAGCTTTCTTT
CASSLQGVGNTEAFF
>NA|NA|TRBV6-5|TRBJ1-6
TGTGCCAGCAACAACGGGGGGGGGAATTCACCCCTCCACTTT
CASNNGGGNSPLHF
>TRBD1|few|TRBV28|TRBJ1-6
TGTGCCAGCAGTTCAGGACAGGGCCTTTTCATCCACTTT
CASSSGQGLFIHF
>NA|NA|TRBV12-3/TRBV12-4|TRBJ2-1
TGTGCCAGCAGTTCTTCTCCCAATGAGCAGTTCTTC
CASSSSPNEQFF
>NA|NA|TRBV9|TRBJ1-1
TGTGCCAGCAGCGTATTTAGTCAGGCTACCAACACTGAAGCTTTCTTT
CASSVFSQATNTEAFF
>NA|NA|TRBV6-1|TRBJ1-1
TGTGCCAGCAGTGAAGCGGGGCAGGGGCTTATGAACACTGAAGCTTTCTTT
CASSEAGQGLMNTEAFF
>NA|NA|TRBV25-1|TRBJ1-1
TGTGCCTCCTCCCCTAACACTGAAGCTTTCTTT
CASSPNTEAFF
>NA|NA|TRBV5-8|TRBJ1-3
TGTGCCAGCAGCTTACCTTATGGCGGTGCTTCTGGAAACACCATATATTTT
CASSLPYGGASGNTIYF
>TRBD2|NA|TRBV7-2|TRBJ2-4
TGTGCCAGCAGCCCTAGCGGGAGTGCTGCAAACATTCAGTACTTC
CASSPSGSAANIQYF